Following are 29 T cell receptor beta chains from one sample sequenced in a study of early T cells in non-severe SARS-CoV-2 infection. Each CDR3 protein gets one entry after TCRdb re-called the 5' RACE reads with MiXCR. The profile shows about 70,000 distinct CDR3 sequences, 5% of them singletons. The specimen was whole blood, collected at baseline. Every receptor here comes from an adult who was a healthcare worker with PCR-confirmed SARS-CoV-2 infection or an uninfected control (not recorded which).

Many counts were recorded for this clonotype. V usage is TRBV29-1 and J usage is TRBJ1-2; TRBD1 might be the D (5 bases). This CDR3 contains 13 residues. Germline V lookup: CDR1 SQVTM, CDR2 ANQGSEA. Trimming cost V 1 base and J 4 bases, with 10 bases left between them. The CDR3 loop reads CSVEAATAYGYTF. The CDR3, as DNA: TGCAGCGTTGAAGCCGCGACAGCCTATGGCTACACCTTC.

The chain joins TRBV18 to TRBJ1-2; perhaps TRBD1 as D (5 bases). The CDR3 is made up of 15 amino acids. Germline assignment: CDR1 KGHSH and CDR2 LQKENI. V lost 6 bases to trimming and J lost 1 base, with 15 bases between them. The chain's CDR3 is CASSTLDTVNYGYTF. CDR3 DNA: TGTGCCAGCTCCACTCTGGACACGGTTAACTATGGCTACACCTTC.

This clonotype was observed a handful of times. V and J are TRBV7-2 and TRBJ1-4; D gene uncertain. From germline, CDR1 is SGHTA and CDR2 FQGNSA. Trimming removed 1 base at V and 13 bases at J, with 13 bases between. The CDR3 sequence is 13 residues long. For the CDR3, the DNA is TGTGCCAGCAGCTTAGTGGGTACACCCACACTGTTTTTT. This encodes CASSLVGTPTLFF.

By share, this clonotype counts as medium-sized. The chain has TRBV12-3 or TRBV12-4 and TRBJ2-1; D gene unclear. The CDR3 spans 13 residues. V was pared by 5 bases and J by 5 bases, with 10 bases between. CDR3 DNA sequence: TGTGCCAGCAGTGACCAGAGGAACAATGAGCAGTTCTTC. As protein: CASSDQRNNEQFF.

This clonotype appeared many times. The chain carries TRBV7-2 and TRBJ1-4; D is unresolved. CDR3 size: 13 residues. Germline CDR1 reads SGHTA; CDR2 reads FQGNSA. Trimming took off 0 bases at V and 1 base at J, with 0 bases between the two ends. The CDR3: CASSLATNEKLFF. In DNA, the CDR3 is TGTGCCAGCAGCTTAGCAACTAATGAAAAACTGTTTTTT.

V usage is TRBV27 and J usage is TRBJ2-1, with no clear D. The CDR3 totals 11 residues. Trimming took 3 bases from V and 7 from J, leaving 4 bases between them. Germline-derived CDR1 and CDR2 are MNHEY and SMNVEV (reference sequence). The CDR3 loop reads CASSFENEQFF. Here the CDR3 DNA reads TGTGCCAGCAGTTTTGAGAATGAGCAGTTCTTC.

This clonotype was seen ten or more times. The chain combines TRBV9 with TRBJ2-2, with a weak D call TRBD2 (6 bases). This CDR3 region has 14 residues. The V and J ends lost 0 bases and 8 bases respectively, with 11 bases between them. The V gene's germline CDR1 is SGDLS and CDR2 YYNGEE. CDR3 loop: CASSVARAGGELFF. In DNA, the CDR3 is TGTGCCAGCAGCGTAGCTCGAGCGGGTGGGGAGCTGTTTTTT.

The chain recombines TRBV30 with TRBJ2-7; D is perhaps TRBD2 (6 bases). Germline V gene data show CDR1 as GTSNPN and CDR2 as SVGIG (reference sequence). The CDR3 totals 15 residues. The germline V and J ends were trimmed by 0 bases and 0 bases, with 12 bases remaining between them. CDR3 sequence: CAWSVRVAASYEQYF. DNA for the CDR3: TGTGCCTGGAGTGTACGGGTAGCGGCCTCCTACGAGCAGTACTTC.

Ten or more counts support this clonotype. V gene TRBV2 combines with J gene TRBJ2-1; D gene ambiguous. V was shortened by 6 bases and J by 10 bases, with 13 bases between the two germline ends. The germline CDR1 and CDR2 sequences are SNHLY and FYNNEI. The CDR3 loop spans 12 amino acids. CDR3 coding DNA: TGTGCCAGCAGCGAGGAGATAGGAGAGCAGTTCTTC. Translating it yields CASSEEIGEQFF. Looking up the rest from reference TRBV2 and TRBJ2-1 gives the full variable domain: EPEVTQTPSHQVTQMGQEVILRCVPISNHLYFYWYRQILGQKVEFLVSFYNNEISEKSEIFDDQFSVERPDGSNFTLKIRSTKLEDSAMYFCASSEEIGEQFFGPGTRLTVL.

The chain carries TRBV10-2 and TRBJ2-7; no clear D gene. This CDR3 is 13 amino acids long. Germline CDR1 WSHSY, CDR2 SAAADI. V was clipped by 1 base and J by 0 bases, with 4 bases between them. The CDR3 region is CASSEFNSYEQYF. As DNA, the CDR3 is TGCGCCAGCAGTGAGTTTAACTCCTACGAGCAGTACTTC.

This clonotype was recorded a few times. The chain has TRBV3-1 and TRBJ2-7; D perhaps matches TRBD2 (6 bases). Germline assignment: CDR1 LGHDT and CDR2 YNNKEL (reference sequence). CDR3 length equals 14 residues. Trimming took 1 base from V and 1 from J, leaving 8 bases between them. The CDR3 region is CASSQGGNSYEQYF. Written as DNA, the CDR3 is TGTGCCAGCAGCCAAGGCGGGAATTCCTACGAGCAGTACTTC.

There are many counts of this clonotype. The chain recombines TRBV7-2 with TRBJ1-1; 8 bases map to TRBD1. Germline lookup yields CDR1 SGHTA and CDR2 FQGNSA. The V segment lost 4 bases and the J segment 5 bases; nucleotides outside the gene matches: 3. CDR3 length equals 13 residues. DNA of the CDR3: TGTGCCAGCAGCTACACAGGGGGAACTGAAGCTTTCTTT. Protein sequence: CASSYTGGTEAFF. The whole variable domain, remainder taken from reference TRBV7-2 and TRBJ1-1, is GAGVSQSPSNKVTEKGKDVELRCDPISGHTALYWYRQSLGQGLEFLIYFQGNSAPDKSGLPSDRFSAERTGGSVSTLTIQRTQQEDSAVYLCASSYTGGTEAFFGQGTRLTVV.

The chain links TRBV27 to TRBJ2-1; 7 bases map to TRBD2. CDR1 MNHEY and CDR2 SMNVEV come from the germline V gene (reference sequence). The V and J ends lost 2 bases and 7 bases, in that order; junction bases with no gene match: 8. The CDR3 runs 15 residues. CDR3 region: CASSLAGGSRNEQFF. As DNA, the CDR3 is TGTGCCAGCAGTTTAGCTGGCGGGAGTAGGAATGAGCAGTTCTTC.

In its sample, this clonotype was seen a few times. The J gene is TRBJ2-3, the V gene TRBV21-1; TRBD2, the table's D call, was not compared with the DNA. TRBV21-1 is assigned pseudogene status. This CDR3 contains 18 residues. The CDR3, as DNA: TGTGCCAGCAGCAAAGAAGAGGGACTAGCGGCGCACACAGATACGCAGTATTTT. Translation: CASSKEEGLAAHTDTQYF.

This clonotype was seen at least ten times. The V and J genes are TRBV7-9 and TRBJ1-1; D is undetermined. V was cut by 3 bases and J by 7 bases, with 9 bases left in between. The germline gives CDR1 SEHNR, CDR2 FQNEAQ (reference sequence). CDR3 length: 12 residues. The CDR3 DNA reads as TGTGCCAGCAGCTTGACGGACCTTGAAGCTTTCTTT. As protein: CASSLTDLEAFF.

This clonotype was observed at least ten times. The rearrangement uses TRBV12-3 or TRBV12-4 and TRBJ2-5; D is tentatively TRBD1 or TRBD2 (5 bases each). V was clipped by 7 bases and J by 5 bases, with 14 bases between them. The CDR3 is 13 amino acids. The CDR3 DNA follows: TGTGCCAGCAATCTGGTGGGGGTGGAGACCCAGTACTTC. It yields the protein CASNLVGVETQYF.

This clonotype was counted ten times or more. The chain couples TRBV27 to TRBJ2-1; TRBD2 matches at 8 bases. The CDR3 loop spans 18 amino acids. The trim removed 3 bases at V and 0 bases at J, leaving 10 bases unmatched. Per germline, CDR1 MNHEY and CDR2 SMNVEV (reference sequence). The CDR3 DNA reads as TGTGCCAGCAGTTTCCTTGCTAGCGGGCCTAGCTCCTACAATGAGCAGTTCTTC. This codes for CASSFLASGPSSYNEQFF.

This clonotype was seen ten or more times. The rearrangement links TRBV20-1 to TRBJ2-7; 9 bases line up with TRBD1. V dropped 5 bases and J dropped 0; count of bases not matched to a gene: 5. The CDR3 runs 14 residues. Germline V gives CDR1 DFQATT, CDR2 SNEGSKA (reference sequence). CDR3 protein: CSAVGQGFSYEQYF. The CDR3 nucleotides are TGCAGTGCTGTGGGACAGGGTTTCTCCTACGAGCAGTACTTC.

This clonotype was found a few times. The chain is built from TRBV7-6 and TRBJ2-3, with TRBD2 matching over 13 bases. Per the germline V gene, CDR1 is SGHVS and CDR2 is FNYEAQ. The V gene end was trimmed by 2 bases and the J gene end by 7 bases; junction bases not matched to a gene: 9. The CDR3 is 17 residues long. The CDR3 region is CASSLIRTSGSKNTQYF. In DNA, the CDR3 is TGTGCCAGCAGCTTAATCCGGACTAGCGGGAGTAAGAATACGCAGTATTTT.

The table lists this clonotype with many counts. V gene TRBV11-2 combines with J gene TRBJ2-5; 7 nucleotides agree with TRBD2. V was pared by 1 base and J by 4 bases, with 3 bases of the junction left unmatched. The CDR3 has 14 amino acids. From germline, CDR1 is SGHAT and CDR2 FQNNGV. The CDR3 spells CASSLGGRRETQYF. The CDR3, as DNA: TGTGCCAGCAGCTTAGGCGGGAGAAGAGAGACCCAGTACTTC.

The table lists this clonotype with many counts. CDR3: CASTRTNLIYNEQFF. The CDR3 bases are TGTGCCAGCACCAGGACTAATTTAATATACAATGAGCAGTTCTTC. The rearrangement joins TRBV6-1 to TRBJ2-1; D is perhaps TRBD2 (6 bases). Trimming shortened V by 7 bases and J by 4 bases, and 17 bases separated the two germline ends. The CDR3 is 15 amino acids. Germline-derived CDR1 and CDR2 are MNHNS and SASEGT.

The V gene is TRBV5-4, the J gene TRBJ1-2, with D possibly matching TRBD1 (5 bases). The V and J ends lost 1 base and 0 bases respectively, with 19 bases between them. Germline V gives CDR1 SGHNT, CDR2 YYREEE (reference sequence). This CDR3 is 18 amino acids long. The CDR3 spells CASSLIPGKRGSNYGYTF. In DNA, the CDR3 is TGTGCCAGCAGCTTGATCCCAGGGAAGCGCGGTTCTAACTATGGCTACACCTTC.

The V call is TRBV7-3, the J call TRBJ1-6; a possible D gene is TRBD1 (6 bases). The V and J ends lost 4 bases and 8 bases respectively, with 9 bases between them. Germline V gene lookup returns CDR1 SGHTA and CDR2 FQGTGA. The CDR3 runs to 13 residues. The CDR3 DNA is TGTGCCAGCAGCTCCGAGGGGGATTCACCCCTCCACTTT. Translation gives CASSSEGDSPLHF.

At least ten counts were recorded for this clonotype. J is TRBJ1-4 and V is TRBV6-5, with no clear D. The CDR3 spans 16 residues. Germline loops: CDR1 MNHEY, CDR2 SVGAGI. V dropped 6 bases and J dropped 0 bases, with 14 bases sitting between them. This chain's CDR3 is CASSPPARPTNEKLFF. DNA of the CDR3: TGTGCCAGCAGCCCCCCCGCCCGTCCAACTAATGAAAAACTGTTTTTT.

This clonotype has ten or more counts. The V and J genes are TRBV5-1 and TRBJ2-3; D gene ambiguous. The ends were cut back, 0 bases at V and 4 bases at J, with 6 bases in the middle. CDR3 length equals 13 residues. CDR1 and CDR2 (germline): SGHRS, YFSETQ. CDR3 loop: CASSLGPADTQYF. As DNA, the CDR3 is TGCGCCAGCAGCTTGGGACCGGCAGATACGCAGTATTTT.

This clonotype was picked up a small number of times. The rearrangement uses TRBV12-3 or TRBV12-4 and TRBJ2-7, with unresolved D. Trimming shortened V by 5 bases and J by 8 bases, and 13 bases separated the two germline ends. The CDR3 contains 12 residues. In DNA, the CDR3 is TGTGCCAGCAGTCTAGGCCCGAGGAAGCAGTACTTC. Residues: CASSLGPRKQYF.

This clonotype was recorded many times. The J gene is TRBJ2-7, the V gene TRBV10-3, with D hard to call. The CDR3 sequence is 12 residues long. Germline V lookup: CDR1 ENHRY, CDR2 SYGVKD. Trimming cost V 6 bases and J 3 bases, with 9 bases left between them. CDR3 nucleotides: TGTGCCATCAGCTCCGGCCACTACGAGCAGTACTTC. Its protein is CAISSGHYEQYF.

The rearrangement joins TRBV7-9 to TRBJ1-1; D ambiguous. The CDR3 length is 13 residues. The germline gives CDR1 SEHNR, CDR2 FQNEAQ (reference sequence). Trimming pared 1 base from V and 10 bases from J, leaving 13 bases between. CDR3 sequence: CASSLERSYGAFF. The CDR3 DNA reads as TGTGCCAGCAGCTTAGAAAGGTCCTATGGAGCTTTCTTT.

This clonotype was counted ten times or more. V usage is TRBV27 and J usage is TRBJ2-2, with D possibly called TRBD1 or TRBD2 (5 bases each). The germline V gene encodes CDR1 MNHEY and CDR2 SMNVEV (reference sequence). Trimming stripped 6 bases from V and 6 bases from J, with 8 bases between. This CDR3 has 12 residues. CDR3 amino acids: CASRQGAGELFF. CDR3 nucleotide sequence: TGTGCCAGCAGGCAGGGAGCCGGGGAGCTGTTTTTT.